This T cell receptor beta chain comes out of a study of blood T cell repertoires in COVID-19. The overall study: The United States, Italy and Spain provided the acute and convalescent COVID-19 samples.

Data came from immunoSEQ multiplex PCR; TCRdb stores just in-frame clones and leaves some out. Of roughly 30,000 clones listed, 88% are singletons. The receptor's source is a man between 60 and 75 years old with COVID-19, enrolled during active disease. Sequencing was done on a sample of peripheral blood.

This CDR3 is CASSMGLGDLNTGELFF. The CDR3 DNA is TGTGCCAGTAGTATGGGATTGGGGGACTTGAACACCGGGGAGCTGTTTTTT. This chain joins TRBV19 and TRBJ2-2; tentative D call: TRBD2 (6 bases). CDR3 length: 17 residues. V lost 3 bases and J 1 base, leaving 15 bases between the germline ends. The germline gives CDR1 LNHDA, CDR2 SQIVND (reference sequence).